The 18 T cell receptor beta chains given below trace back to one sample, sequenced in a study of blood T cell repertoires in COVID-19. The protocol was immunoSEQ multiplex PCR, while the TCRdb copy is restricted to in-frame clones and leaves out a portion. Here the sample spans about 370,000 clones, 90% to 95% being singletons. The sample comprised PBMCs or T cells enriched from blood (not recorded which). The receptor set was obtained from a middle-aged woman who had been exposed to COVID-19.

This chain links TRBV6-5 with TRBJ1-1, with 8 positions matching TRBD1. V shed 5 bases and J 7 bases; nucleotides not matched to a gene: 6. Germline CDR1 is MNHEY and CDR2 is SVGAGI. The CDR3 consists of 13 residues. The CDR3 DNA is TGTGCCAGCAGTACCGACAGGGGCGGTGAAGCTTTCTTT. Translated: CASSTDRGGEAFF.

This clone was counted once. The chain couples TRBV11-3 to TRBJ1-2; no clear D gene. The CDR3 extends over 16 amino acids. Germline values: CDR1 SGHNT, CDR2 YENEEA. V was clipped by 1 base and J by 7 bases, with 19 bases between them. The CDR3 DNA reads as TGTGCCAGCAGCTTAGGTGCTCCCGGCCAGGACTGTGGCTACACCTTC. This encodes CASSLGAPGQDCGYTF.

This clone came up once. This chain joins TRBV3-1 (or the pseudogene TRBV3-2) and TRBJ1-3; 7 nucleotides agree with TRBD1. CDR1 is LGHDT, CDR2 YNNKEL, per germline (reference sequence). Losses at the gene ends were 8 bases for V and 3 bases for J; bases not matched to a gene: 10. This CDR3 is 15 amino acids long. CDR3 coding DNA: TGTGCCAGCTCAAGAGGGACAGTCAGTGGAAACACCATATATTTT. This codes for CASSRGTVSGNTIYF.

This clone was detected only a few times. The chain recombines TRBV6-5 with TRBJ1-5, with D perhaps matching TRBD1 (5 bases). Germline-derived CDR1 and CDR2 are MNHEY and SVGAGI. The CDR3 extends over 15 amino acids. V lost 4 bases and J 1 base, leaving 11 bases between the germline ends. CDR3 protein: CASSSGGPSNQPQHF. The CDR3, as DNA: TGTGCCAGCAGTTCCGGGGGTCCCAGCAATCAGCCCCAGCATTTT.

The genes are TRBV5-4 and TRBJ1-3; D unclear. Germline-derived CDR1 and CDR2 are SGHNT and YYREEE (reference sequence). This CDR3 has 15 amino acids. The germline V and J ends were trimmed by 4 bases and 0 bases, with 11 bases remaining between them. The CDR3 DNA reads TGTGCCAGCAGCGCGGGCCGACACTCTGGAAACACCATATATTTT. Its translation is CASSAGRHSGNTIYF.

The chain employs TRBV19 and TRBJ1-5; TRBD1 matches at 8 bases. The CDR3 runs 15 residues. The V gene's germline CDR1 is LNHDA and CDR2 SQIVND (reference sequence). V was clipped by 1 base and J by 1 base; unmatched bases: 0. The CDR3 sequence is CASSIGTGSNQPQHF. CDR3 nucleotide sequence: TGTGCCAGTAGTATAGGGACAGGGAGCAATCAGCCCCAGCATTTT.

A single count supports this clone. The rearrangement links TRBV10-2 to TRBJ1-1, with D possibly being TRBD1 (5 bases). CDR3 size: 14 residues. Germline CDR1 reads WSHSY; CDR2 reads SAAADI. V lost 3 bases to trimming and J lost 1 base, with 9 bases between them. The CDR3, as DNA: TGCGCCAGCAGTGATAGGGGTAAGAACACTGAAGCTTTCTTT. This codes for CASSDRGKNTEAFF.

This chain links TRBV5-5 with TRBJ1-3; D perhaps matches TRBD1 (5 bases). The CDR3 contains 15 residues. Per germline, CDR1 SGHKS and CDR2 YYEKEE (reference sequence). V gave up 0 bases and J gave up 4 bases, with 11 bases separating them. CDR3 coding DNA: TGTGCCAGCAGCTTGGGTCCAGGGTTAGGAAACACCATATATTTT. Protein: CASSLGPGLGNTIYF. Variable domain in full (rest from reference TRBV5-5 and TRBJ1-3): DAGVTQSPTHLIKTRGQQVTLRCSPISGHKSVSWYQQVLGQGPQFIFQYYEKEERGRGNFPDRFSARQFPNYSSELNVNALLLGDSALYLCASSLGPGLGNTIYFGEGSWLTVV.

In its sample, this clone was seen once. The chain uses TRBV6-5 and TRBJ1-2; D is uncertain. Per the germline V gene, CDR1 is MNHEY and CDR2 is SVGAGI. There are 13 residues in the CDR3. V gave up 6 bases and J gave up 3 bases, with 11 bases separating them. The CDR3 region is CASRADTYYGYTF. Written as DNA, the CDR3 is TGTGCCAGCAGAGCCGACACCTACTATGGCTACACCTTC.

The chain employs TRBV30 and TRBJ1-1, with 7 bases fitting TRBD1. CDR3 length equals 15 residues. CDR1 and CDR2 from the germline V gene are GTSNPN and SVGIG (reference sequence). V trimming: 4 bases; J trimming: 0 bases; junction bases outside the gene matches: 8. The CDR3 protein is CAWKKQGNLNTEAFF. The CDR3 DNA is TGTGCCTGGAAAAAACAGGGGAATTTGAACACTGAAGCTTTCTTT.

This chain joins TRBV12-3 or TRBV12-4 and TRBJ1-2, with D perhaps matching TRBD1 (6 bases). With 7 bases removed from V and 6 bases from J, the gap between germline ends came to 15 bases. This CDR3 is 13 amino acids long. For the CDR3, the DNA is TGTGCCAGCACCCCCCTCAGGGGTGATGGCTACACCTTC. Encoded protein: CASTPLRGDGYTF.

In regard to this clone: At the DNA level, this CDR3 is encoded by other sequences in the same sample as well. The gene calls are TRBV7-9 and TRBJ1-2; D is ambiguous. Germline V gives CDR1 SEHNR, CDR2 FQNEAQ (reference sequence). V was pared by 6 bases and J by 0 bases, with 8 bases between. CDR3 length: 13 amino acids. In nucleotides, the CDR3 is TGTGCCAGCAGTCCGGGAGCTAACTATGGCTACACCTTC. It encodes CASSPGANYGYTF.

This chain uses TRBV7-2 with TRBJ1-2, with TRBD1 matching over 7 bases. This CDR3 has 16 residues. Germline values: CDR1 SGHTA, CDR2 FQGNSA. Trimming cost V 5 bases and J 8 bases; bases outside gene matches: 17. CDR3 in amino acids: CASSPGGDRTKRGYTF. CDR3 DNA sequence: TGTGCCAGCAGCCCAGGGGGTGACAGAACAAAACGAGGCTACACCTTC.

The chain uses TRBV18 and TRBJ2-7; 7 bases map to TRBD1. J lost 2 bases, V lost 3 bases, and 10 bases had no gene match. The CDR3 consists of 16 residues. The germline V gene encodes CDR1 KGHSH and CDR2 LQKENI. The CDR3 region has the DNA TGTGCCAGCTCACCCTCGGACAGGTCCCAGACCTACGAGCAGTACTTC. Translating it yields CASSPSDRSQTYEQYF.

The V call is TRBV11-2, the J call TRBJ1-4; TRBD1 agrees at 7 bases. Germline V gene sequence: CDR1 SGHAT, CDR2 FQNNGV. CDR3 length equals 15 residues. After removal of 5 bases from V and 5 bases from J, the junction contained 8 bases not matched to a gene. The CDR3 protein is CASSPYRGPNEKLFF. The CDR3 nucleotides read TGTGCCAGCAGCCCCTACAGGGGACCCAATGAAAAACTGTTTTTT.

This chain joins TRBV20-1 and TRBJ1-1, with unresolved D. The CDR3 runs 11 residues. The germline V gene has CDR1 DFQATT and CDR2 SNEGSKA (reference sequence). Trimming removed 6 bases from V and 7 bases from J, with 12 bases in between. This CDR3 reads CSAASKIEAFF. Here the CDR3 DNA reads TGCAGTGCCGCCAGTAAGATTGAAGCTTTCTTT.

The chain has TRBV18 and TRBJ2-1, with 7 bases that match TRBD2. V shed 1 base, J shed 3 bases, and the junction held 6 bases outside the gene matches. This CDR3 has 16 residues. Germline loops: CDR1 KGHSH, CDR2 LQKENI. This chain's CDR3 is CASSPRSSGGYNEQFF. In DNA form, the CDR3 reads TGTGCCAGCTCACCACGTTCTAGCGGAGGCTACAATGAGCAGTTCTTC.

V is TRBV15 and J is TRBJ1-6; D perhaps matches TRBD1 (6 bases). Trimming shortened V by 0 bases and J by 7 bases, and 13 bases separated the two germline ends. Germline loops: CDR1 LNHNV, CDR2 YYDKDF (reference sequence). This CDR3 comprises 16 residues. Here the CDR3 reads CATSRDLGHVNSPLHF. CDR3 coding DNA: TGTGCCACCAGCAGAGATCTGGGACATGTCAATTCACCCCTCCACTTT.